Listed below are T cell receptor beta chains from one sample, sequenced in a study of cytomegalovirus exposure and HLA in healthy donors. The protocol was immunoSEQ multiplex PCR, while the TCRdb copy is restricted to in-frame clones and leaves out a portion. Counted here are about 280,000 clones, roughly 90% occurring once; the ten biggest clones make up approximately 0.95%. Sequenced: PBMCs. The origin of the receptors is a woman younger than 30 in good health and CMV-seronegative. Each CDR3 is given with its conserved first and last residue. The D gene is left open where the match is weak. Rows may omit the clone size; those that give it use once, few, many or a size class.

j_call d_call clone_size v_call cdr3_nt cdr3_aa
TRBJ2-5 TRBD2 NA TRBV28 TGTGCCAGCAGCCCACTAGCGATCCAAGAGACCCAGTACTTC CASSPLAIQETQYF
TRBJ1-5 TRBD1 few TRBV27 TGTGCCAGAGTGGGGACAGGGGCGAATCAGCCCCAGCATTTT CARVGTGANQPQHF
TRBJ1-1 TRBD1 NA TRBV6-1 TGTGCCAGCAGTGCATACGGGACAGCCCTCACCCGGAACACTGAAGCTTTCTTT CASSAYGTALTRNTEAFF
TRBJ2-7 NA NA TRBV20-1 TGCAGTGCCGGCTACGAGCAGTACTTC CSAGYEQYF
TRBJ2-7 TRBD1 NA TRBV27 TGTGCCAGCAGTGCTTCCCGACAGGGGGATTTCTACGAGCAGTACTTC CASSASRQGDFYEQYF
TRBJ2-3 NA NA TRBV9 TGTGCCAGCAGCGACGGCGGGGATACGCAGTATTTT CASSDGGDTQYF
TRBJ1-1 NA NA TRBV9 TGTGCCAGCAGCACCGACTCGTGGAGTGCTGAAGCTTTCTTT CASSTDSWSAEAFF
TRBJ2-3 TRBD2 NA TRBV5-4 TGTGCCAGCAGCTTGGATAGCGGGACGAATACGCAGTATTTT CASSLDSGTNTQYF
TRBJ1-5 NA NA TRBV18 TGTGCCAGCTCACCACGGCTGGCAGAGCCCCAGCATTTT CASSPRLAEPQHF
TRBJ2-7 TRBD1 NA TRBV29-1 TGCAGCGTTGAAGGCTGGGCAGGGGGCAGGTACGAGCAGTACTTC CSVEGWAGGRYEQYF
TRBJ1-5 NA NA TRBV6-5 TGTGCCAGCAGTTACGGGGCAGGGGTTCAGCCCCAGCATTTT CASSYGAGVQPQHF
TRBJ1-2 NA NA TRBV7-2 TGTGCCAGCAGCTTAGAGGGGGACATTCACGGCTACACCTTC CASSLEGDIHGYTF
TRBJ1-1 TRBD1 once TRBV18 TGTGCCAGCTCACCCGGTTGGACAGGGGGTCTGGGCGGATCAAACAGCGAAGCTTTCTTT CASSPGWTGGLGGSNSEAFF
TRBJ1-2 TRBD1 few TRBV2 TGTGCCAGCCTACAGGGGGCCCAGGGCTACACCTTC CASLQGAQGYTF
TRBJ2-7 NA NA TRBV2 TGTGCCAGCTTGAGAGGTTACGAGCAGTACTTC CASLRGYEQYF
TRBJ2-3 TRBD1 NA TRBV11-2 TGTGCCAGCAGCATTGACAGGGGCAGGGATACGCAGTATTTT CASSIDRGRDTQYF
TRBJ2-7 TRBD1 few TRBV5-1 TGCGCCAGCAGCTTGGTTGGGACAGGGGGAGGTGAGCAGTACTTC CASSLVGTGGGEQYF
TRBJ1-2 NA NA TRBV19 TGTGCCAGTAGTATGTTGCGGAGGGAAGGCGGCTACACCTTC CASSMLRREGGYTF
TRBJ1-5 NA NA TRBV18 TGTGCCAGCTCACCATTGGGCTCACCGGGGCAGCCCCAGCATTTT CASSPLGSPGQPQHF
TRBJ2-7 TRBD2 NA TRBV11-2 TGTGCCAGCAGCTTAGTCGGGGGGTCTTACTACGAGCAGTACTTC CASSLVGGSYYEQYF
TRBJ2-6 NA NA TRBV6-1 TGTGCCAGCAGTGAAGAGGAAGGGGCTGGGGCCAACGTCCTGACTTTC CASSEEEGAGANVLTF
TRBJ2-3 TRBD1 NA TRBV29-1 TGCAGCGTTGAGGGGACAGGGTCCACAGATACGCAGTATTTT CSVEGTGSTDTQYF
TRBJ1-2 NA NA TRBV28 TGTGCCAGTGGGACAACCCCTAACTATGGCTACACCTTC CASGTTPNYGYTF
TRBJ2-7 NA NA TRBV28 TGTGCCAGCAGTCCCCAGGGGGGACACGAGCAGTACTTC CASSPQGGHEQYF
TRBJ1-1 TRBD1 once TRBV30 TGTGCCTGGAGTATTGGCCAGGGGGACACTGAAGCTTTCTTT CAWSIGQGDTEAFF
TRBJ2-7 NA once TRBV28 TGTGCCAGCAGTTGGCAGGCCCGGGAGCAGTACTTC CASSWQAREQYF
TRBJ2-1 TRBD2 NA TRBV28 TGTGCCAGCAGGGAACTAGCGGGATATTTCAATGAGCAGTTCTTC CASRELAGYFNEQFF
TRBJ2-5 NA NA TRBV15 TGTGCCACCACAGGGCTGGGTGTAGAGCAGGAGACCCAGTACTTC CATTGLGVEQETQYF
TRBJ1-2 TRBD1 once TRBV5-1 TGCGCCAGCAGCCCAGGACAGGGGGCGAAGGGCTACACCTTC CASSPGQGAKGYTF
TRBJ2-7 NA NA TRBV2 TGTGCCAGCAGAGCGGAGGCAGGGGCCCTCTACGAGCAGTACTTC CASRAEAGALYEQYF
TRBJ2-3 NA once TRBV7-3 TGTGCCAGCAGCTTAAAAACAGGGCTCGGTACAGATACGCAGTATTTT CASSLKTGLGTDTQYF
TRBJ1-1 NA NA TRBV6-1 TGTGCCAGCAGTGAAGTGGGGGCGCGAACTGAAGCTTTCTTT CASSEVGARTEAFF
TRBJ2-3 TRBD1 NA TRBV27 TGTGCCAGCAGTTTACGGGGACAGGGAACAGATACGCAGTATTTT CASSLRGQGTDTQYF
TRBJ1-1 NA NA TRBV6-4 TGTGCCAGCAGTGAGCGCGGGGAGAACACTGAAGCTTTCTTT CASSERGENTEAFF
TRBJ2-6 NA NA TRBV5-1 TGCGCCAGCAGCTGGGGGGGCGTACGCCGCTCTGGGGCCAACGTCCTGACTTTC CASSWGGVRRSGANVLTF
TRBJ2-5 NA few TRBV25-1 TGTGCCAGCAGTGATCAGGGGCCAGAGACCCAGTACTTC CASSDQGPETQYF
TRBJ1-6 NA few TRBV9 TGTGCCAGCAGCGTAGATGGGAGTATCGATTCACCCCTCCACTTT CASSVDGSIDSPLHF
TRBJ1-2 NA NA TRBV6-5 TGTGCCAGCAGAACCGGACAGCAGTCTAACTATGGCTACACCTTC CASRTGQQSNYGYTF
TRBJ1-1 TRBD1 NA TRBV18 TGTGCCAGCTCACCCTTGACGACAGGGGAAAACACTGAAGCTTTCTTT CASSPLTTGENTEAFF
TRBJ2-7 TRBD1 NA TRBV7-9 TGTGCCAGCAGCTTAGTAGGGGGCAGTAAAAAAGAAAGCTCCTACGAGCAGTACTTC CASSLVGGSKKESSYEQYF
TRBJ1-2 NA NA TRBV5-4 TGTGCCAGCAGCTTGAAGGGGGTTCAAGGGAATGGCTACACCTTC CASSLKGVQGNGYTF
TRBJ1-1 TRBD1 NA TRBV10-2 TGCGCCAGCACCGGGACAGGGTTAAATACTGCAGCTTTCTTT CASTGTGLNTAAFF
TRBJ2-1 TRBD1 NA TRBV6-1 TGTGCCAGCAGGACAGGGCAGGGAGAGCAGTTCTTC CASRTGQGEQFF
TRBJ1-3 TRBD1 NA TRBV9 TGTGCCAGCAGCGGAGCGACAGGGCACGGAAACACCATATATTTT CASSGATGHGNTIYF
TRBJ2-7 NA NA TRBV14 TGTGCCAGCAGCCAAAACAGTGACGAGCAGTACTTC CASSQNSDEQYF
TRBJ1-2 NA NA TRBV11-2 TGTGCCAGCAGCTTACAGGGATCTGGCTACACCTTC CASSLQGSGYTF
TRBJ2-7 NA NA TRBV28 TGTGCCAGCAAACGCGGAACGGGGTTATCCGAGCAGTACTTC CASKRGTGLSEQYF
TRBJ2-3 NA NA TRBV9 TGTGCCAGCAGGCTGGACGAGGGGGACACAGATACGCAGTATTTT CASRLDEGDTDTQYF
TRBJ1-1 TRBD1 NA TRBV28 TGTGCCAGCAGTTTTTTGGGGACAGGGCCTTTCTTT CASSFLGTGPFF
TRBJ2-1 NA NA TRBV28 TGTGCCAGCAGTGAGTTACTGCGCTCCTACAATGAGCAGTTCTTC CASSELLRSYNEQFF
TRBJ2-2 NA NA TRBV6-5 TGTGCCAGCAGTTACTCGAGTGGGGGCGGTACCGGGGAGCTGTTTTTT CASSYSSGGGTGELFF
TRBJ1-4 NA NA TRBV7-2 TGTGCCAGCAGCTTAGGAGAGGGACTGTTTTTT CASSLGEGLFF
TRBJ2-1 TRBD2 NA TRBV10-3 TGTGCCATCAGTGCCGAACTAGCGGTATACAATGAGCAGTTCTTC CAISAELAVYNEQFF
TRBJ1-5 NA NA TRBV27 TGTGCCAGCAGTGAAAACAGTTGGTATAGCAATCAGCCCCAGCATTTT CASSENSWYSNQPQHF